The subject of this entry is one T cell receptor beta chain. What it recognizes is unknown. The CDR3 runs to 15 residues. The germline gives CDR1 MNHNS, CDR2 SASEGT. J was trimmed by 0 bases and V by 4 bases; bases with no gene match: 4. PCR employed 60 Vbeta and 13 Jbeta primers. Method: immunoSEQ multiplex PCR; TCRdb's copy keeps in-frame clones and lacks some. The repertoire holds approximately 160,000 clones, with 70% to 90% as singletons. The entry originates in a study of cytomegalovirus exposure and HLA in healthy donors. About the study: Genotyping of more than 300 donors showed that 70% to 90% belonged to the Caucasian-associated ancestry cluster.

Overall study findings and caveats: Later analysis identified a missense DCLRE1C variant that was linked to TCR beta V- and J-gene trimming. Sequencing had likely introduced a cluster of highly shared sequence variants as an artifact.

The chain combines TRBV6-1 with TRBJ2-3, with 7 bases aligning to TRBD1. Specimen: PBMCs. The TCR comes from a woman between 18 and 29 years old in good health and CMV-seronegative. The CDR3 loop reads CASSAGTASTDTQYF. The CDR3 DNA reads TGTGCCAGCAGTGCTGGGACAGCTAGCACAGATACGCAGTATTTT.